Below are 13 T cell receptor beta chains sequenced from a single sample in a study of blood T cells in healthy people across ages. For the second PCR, which ran for 7 to 11 cycles, a sample-barcoded 5' primer and a J-beta primer mix were used. TCRdb used MiXCR to reprocess the 5' RACE reads, holding one entry per CDR3 protein. The table includes some 860,000 distinct CDR3 sequences, 56% detected once. The sequencing sample was made of blood. The receptors originated from a man aged 40-50 years in good health.

This chain joins TRBV6-6 and TRBJ1-5, with a weak D call TRBD1 (6 bases). Germline CDR1 is MNHNY and CDR2 is SVGAGI (reference sequence). Between the trimmed V and J ends, which lost 4 bases and 4 bases, there was a span of 11 bases. The CDR3 extends over 14 amino acids. CDR3 nucleotides: TGTGCCAGCAGTTGGACAGATCGTAATCAGCCCCAGCATTTT. The encoded protein is CASSWTDRNQPQHF.

The V call is TRBV3-1, the J call TRBJ1-1; D unresolved. The CDR3 totals 12 residues. The V gene lost 0 bases and the J gene lost 3 bases, with 2 bases spanning the gap. Germline CDR1 reads LGHDT; CDR2 reads YNNKEL (reference sequence). CDR3 residues: CASSQEHTEAFF. The CDR3 nucleotides read TGTGCCAGCAGCCAAGAACACACTGAAGCTTTCTTT.

The chain recombines TRBV15 with TRBJ1-1; D not resolved. The CDR3 spans 15 residues. Germline V gene lookup returns CDR1 LNHNV and CDR2 YYDKDF (reference sequence). The germline V and J ends were trimmed by 0 bases and 3 bases, with 11 bases remaining between them. The CDR3, as DNA: TGTGCCACCAGCAGAGATATGTGGCAGGACACTGAAGCTTTCTTT. It encodes CATSRDMWQDTEAFF.

This chain joins TRBV7-9 and TRBJ2-3; D possibly corresponds to TRBD2 (6 bases). From germline, CDR1 is SEHNR and CDR2 FQNEAQ (reference sequence). The CDR3 is made up of 15 amino acids. V was pared by 0 bases and J by 1 base, with 8 bases between. The CDR3 loop is CASSLAERGTDTQYF. CDR3 DNA sequence: TGTGCCAGCAGCTTAGCGGAGCGGGGCACAGATACGCAGTATTTT.

Here the CDR3 DNA reads TGTGCCAGCAGCCCACTCGGCCCAGGCGGCCATGAGCAGTTCTTC. Protein: CASSPLGPGGHEQFF. The chain links TRBV6-5 to TRBJ2-1; D unresolved. The CDR3 has 15 residues. V lost 6 bases and J lost 8, with 20 bases in between. Germline CDR1 reads MNHEY; CDR2 reads SVGAGI.

This clonotype was detected only a few times. The chain employs TRBV7-9 and TRBJ1-5; D is undetermined. In germline, CDR1 is SEHNR, CDR2 FQNEAQ (reference sequence). Deletions cut 4 bases from V and 1 base from J, with 14 bases between. This CDR3 is built from 16 residues. CDR3 DNA: TGTGCCAGCAGCTCGATTTCCGGGAAGAGCAATCAGCCCCAGCATTTT. Translating gives CASSSISGKSNQPQHF.

The table lists this clonotype with many counts. The chain recombines TRBV4-3 with TRBJ2-6, with a weak D call TRBD2 (6 bases). Germline lookup yields CDR1 LGHNA and CDR2 YSLEER. This CDR3 region has 16 residues. V dropped 2 bases and J dropped 0 bases, with 8 bases sitting between them. Here the CDR3 reads CASSQNSGSGANVLTF. CDR3 sequence (DNA): TGCGCCAGCAGCCAAAATAGCGGCTCTGGGGCCAACGTCCTGACTTTC.

The chain uses TRBV6-2 or TRBV6-3 and TRBJ1-2; 8 positions agree with TRBD1. Germline trimming cut 8 bases from V and 2 bases from J; bases unmatched to any gene: 16. CDR1 is MNHEY, CDR2 SVGEGT, per germline. This CDR3 has 17 residues. CDR3 residues: CASETGTGLFVNYGYTF. The CDR3 bases are TGTGCCAGCGAGACCGGGACAGGCTTGTTTGTCAACTATGGCTACACCTTC.

The rearrangement links TRBV9 to TRBJ2-3, with D possibly TRBD1 on 6 matching bases. Germline loops: CDR1 SGDLS, CDR2 YYNGEE. V was pared by 1 base and J by 2 bases, with 11 bases between. This CDR3 is built from 15 residues. The DNA for the CDR3 is TGTGCCAGCAGCGTAAAACAGGGCGACACAGATACGCAGTATTTT. It codes for CASSVKQGDTDTQYF.

V is TRBV6-8 and J is TRBJ2-3, with TRBD2 matching 9 bases. Germline assignment: CDR1 MNHGY and CDR2 SAAAGT. Trimming removed 5 bases from V and 6 bases from J; junction bases left unmatched: 18. There are 18 residues in the CDR3. The CDR3 sequence: CASSPISLRRGGRDTQYF. CDR3 coding DNA: TGTGCCAGCAGTCCCATCTCCCTACGGCGGGGGGGCCGGGATACGCAGTATTTT.

The V gene is TRBV7-3, the J gene TRBJ1-4, with D perhaps matching TRBD1 (6 bases). Trimming removed 4 bases from V and 6 bases from J, with 21 bases in between. Germline V gene sequence: CDR1 SGHTA, CDR2 FQGTGA. This CDR3 region has 17 residues. This CDR3 reads CASSSRKSRRGDEKLFF. The CDR3 DNA reads TGTGCCAGCAGCTCCCGAAAATCACGGAGGGGGGATGAAAAACTGTTTTTT.

J is TRBJ1-2 and V is TRBV5-5, with TRBD1 matching 7 bases. The V gene end was trimmed by 0 bases and the J gene end by 8 bases; junction bases not matched to a gene: 13. The CDR3 is made up of 16 amino acids. From germline, CDR1 is SGHKS and CDR2 YYEKEE (reference sequence). In DNA, the CDR3 is TGTGCCAGCAGCTTGGAAGGGGACAGTCATAGTACGGGCTACACCTTC. It codes for CASSLEGDSHSTGYTF.

The genes are TRBV12-3 or TRBV12-4 and TRBJ1-2; D is uncertain. Trimming took 5 bases from V and 5 from J, leaving 15 bases between them. This CDR3 comprises 14 residues. This chain's CDR3 is CASSPRQVRYGYTF. In DNA form, the CDR3 reads TGTGCCAGCAGTCCGCGGCAGGTTAGATATGGCTACACCTTC.